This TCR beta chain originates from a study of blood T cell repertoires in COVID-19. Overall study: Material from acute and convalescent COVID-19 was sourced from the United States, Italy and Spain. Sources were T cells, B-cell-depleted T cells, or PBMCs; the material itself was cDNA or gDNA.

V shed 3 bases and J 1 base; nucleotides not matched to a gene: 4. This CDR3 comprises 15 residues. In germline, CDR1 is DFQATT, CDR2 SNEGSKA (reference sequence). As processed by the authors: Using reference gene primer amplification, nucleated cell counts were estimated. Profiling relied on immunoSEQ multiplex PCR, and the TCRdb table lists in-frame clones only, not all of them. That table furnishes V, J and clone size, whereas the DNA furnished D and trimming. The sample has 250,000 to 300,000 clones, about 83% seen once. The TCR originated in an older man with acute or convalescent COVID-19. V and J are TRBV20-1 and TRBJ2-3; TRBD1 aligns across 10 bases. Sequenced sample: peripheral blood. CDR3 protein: CSASRTGGGTDTQYF. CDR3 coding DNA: TGCAGTGCTAGTCGGACAGGGGGTGGCACAGATACGCAGTATTTT.